In its sample, the clone carrying this TCR beta chain was seen a few times. This specimen includes other DNA sequences encoding the same CDR3. This specimen comes from a study of PD-L1 blockade in urothelial cancer. Repertoires were generated with immunoSEQ multiplex PCR, while TCRdb's copy carries only in-frame clones and drops some. The sample shows some 41,000 clones, around 88% of them seen only once. Per the germline V gene, CDR1 is SGHAT and CDR2 is FQNNGV. The germline V and J ends were trimmed by 3 bases and 1 base, with 6 bases remaining between them. CDR3 length: 13 amino acids. This sequence joins TRBV11-2 and TRBJ1-1, with D possibly being TRBD1 (5 bases). This TCR was sampled from a man at least 80 years old with urothelial cancer. The sequencing used PBMCs, collected around atezolizumab (anti-PD-L1) treatment. The CDR3 coding sequence is TGTGCCAGCAGCTTCCAGGGGAACACTGAAGCTTTCTTT. This gives the protein CASSFQGNTEAFF.